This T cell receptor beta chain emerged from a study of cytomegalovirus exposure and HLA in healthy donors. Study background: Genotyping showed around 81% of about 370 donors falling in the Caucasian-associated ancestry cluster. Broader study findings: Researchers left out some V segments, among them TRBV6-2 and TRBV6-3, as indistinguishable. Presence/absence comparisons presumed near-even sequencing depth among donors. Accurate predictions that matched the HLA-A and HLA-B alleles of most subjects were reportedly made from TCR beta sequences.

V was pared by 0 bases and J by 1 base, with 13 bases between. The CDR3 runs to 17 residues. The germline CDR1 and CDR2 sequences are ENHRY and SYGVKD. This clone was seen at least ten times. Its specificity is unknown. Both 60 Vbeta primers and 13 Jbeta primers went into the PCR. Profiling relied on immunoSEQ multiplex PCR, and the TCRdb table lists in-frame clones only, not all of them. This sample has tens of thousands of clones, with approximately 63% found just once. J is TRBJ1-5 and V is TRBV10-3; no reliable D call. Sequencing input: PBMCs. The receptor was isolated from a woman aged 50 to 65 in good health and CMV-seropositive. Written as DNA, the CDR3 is TGTGCCATCAGTGAGTCGTATCGCGTTCCGAGCAATCAGCCCCAGCATTTT. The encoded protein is CAISESYRVPSNQPQHF.